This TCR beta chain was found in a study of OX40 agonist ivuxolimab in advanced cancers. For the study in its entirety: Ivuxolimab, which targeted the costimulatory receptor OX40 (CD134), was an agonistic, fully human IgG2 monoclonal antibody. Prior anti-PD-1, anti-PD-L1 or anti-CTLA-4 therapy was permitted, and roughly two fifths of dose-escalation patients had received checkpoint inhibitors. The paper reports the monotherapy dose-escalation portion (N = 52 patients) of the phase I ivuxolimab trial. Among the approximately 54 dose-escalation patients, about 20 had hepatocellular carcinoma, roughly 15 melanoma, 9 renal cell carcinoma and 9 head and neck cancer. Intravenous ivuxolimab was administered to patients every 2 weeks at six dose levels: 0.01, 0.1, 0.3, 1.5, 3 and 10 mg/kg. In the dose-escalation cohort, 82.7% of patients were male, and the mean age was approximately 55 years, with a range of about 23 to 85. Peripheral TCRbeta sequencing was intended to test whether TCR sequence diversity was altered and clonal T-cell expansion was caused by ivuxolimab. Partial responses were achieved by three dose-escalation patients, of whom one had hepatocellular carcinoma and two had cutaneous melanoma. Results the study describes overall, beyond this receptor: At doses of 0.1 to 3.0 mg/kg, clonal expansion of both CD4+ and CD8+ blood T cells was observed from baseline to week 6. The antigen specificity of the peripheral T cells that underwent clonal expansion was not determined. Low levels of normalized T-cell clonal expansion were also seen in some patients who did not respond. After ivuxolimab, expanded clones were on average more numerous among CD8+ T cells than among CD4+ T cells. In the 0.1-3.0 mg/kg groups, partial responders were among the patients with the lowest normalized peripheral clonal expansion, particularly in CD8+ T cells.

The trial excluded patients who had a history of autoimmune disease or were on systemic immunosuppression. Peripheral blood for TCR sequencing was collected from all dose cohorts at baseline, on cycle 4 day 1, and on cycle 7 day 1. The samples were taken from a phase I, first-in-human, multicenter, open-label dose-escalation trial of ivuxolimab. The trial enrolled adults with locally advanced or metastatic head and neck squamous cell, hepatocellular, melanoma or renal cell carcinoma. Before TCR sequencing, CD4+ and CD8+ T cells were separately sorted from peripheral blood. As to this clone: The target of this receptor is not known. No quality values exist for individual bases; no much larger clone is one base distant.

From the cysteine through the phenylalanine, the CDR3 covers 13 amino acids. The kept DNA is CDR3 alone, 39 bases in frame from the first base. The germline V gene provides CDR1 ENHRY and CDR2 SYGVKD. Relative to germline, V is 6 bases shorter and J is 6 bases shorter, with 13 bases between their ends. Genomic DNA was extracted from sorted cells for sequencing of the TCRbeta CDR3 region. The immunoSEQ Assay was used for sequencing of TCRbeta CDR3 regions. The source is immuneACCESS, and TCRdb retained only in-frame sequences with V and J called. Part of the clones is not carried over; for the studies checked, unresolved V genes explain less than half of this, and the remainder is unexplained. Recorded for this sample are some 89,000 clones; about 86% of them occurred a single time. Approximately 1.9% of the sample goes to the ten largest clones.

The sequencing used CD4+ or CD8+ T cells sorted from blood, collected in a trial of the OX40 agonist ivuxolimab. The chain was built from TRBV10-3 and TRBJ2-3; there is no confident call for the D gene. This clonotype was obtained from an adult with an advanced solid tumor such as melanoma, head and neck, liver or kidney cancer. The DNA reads TGTGCCATCAGGGACGCCTCCGGGGATACGCAGTATTTT. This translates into CAIRDASGDTQYF.